The 21 T cell receptor beta chains listed next were all sequenced from one sample in a study of identical twins. TCRdb analysed the 5' RACE reads with MiXCR anew, one entry per CDR3 protein. In the table there are nearly 650,000 distinct CDR3 sequences, about 7% of which are singletons. These data were also reused for a study on yellow fever vaccine responses in identical twins.

Source material: PBMCs. The receptors here all came from a woman aged 18-29 years in good health.

This clonotype has more than one count but fewer than ten. The rearrangement joins TRBV7-2 to TRBJ2-4; no clear D gene. The germline V gene encodes CDR1 SGHTA and CDR2 FQGNSA. Trimming took 4 bases from V and 6 from J, leaving 19 bases between them. CDR3 size: 16 residues. The CDR3 reads CASSSRSRKEGNIQYF. The CDR3 DNA follows: TGTGCCAGCAGCTCCCGTAGTCGTAAGGAAGGAAACATTCAGTACTTC.

The V and J genes are TRBV4-1 and TRBJ1-2, with D possibly being TRBD1 (5 bases). Germline V gene sequence: CDR1 MGHRA, CDR2 YSYEKL. The CDR3 is 15 residues long. The V gene lost 3 bases and the J gene lost 6 bases, with 17 bases spanning the gap. DNA for the CDR3: TGCGCCAGCAGCCACCTCCGGGACGGCGAGCATGGCTACACCTTC. Amino acids: CASSHLRDGEHGYTF.

Worth noting for this clonotype: Its ends do not fully match the called genes, so a read error is possible. This chain uses TRBV5-1 with TRBJ1-1; D might be TRBD1 (5 bases). In germline, CDR1 is SGHRS, CDR2 YFSETQ. This CDR3 has 14 residues. In DNA form, the CDR3 reads TGCGCCAACAGCACCGGGACGGTGAACACTGAAGCTTTCTTT. Translation: CANSTGTVNTEAFF.

Points on this clonotype: One end of the junction is discordant with germline, which a read error may explain. The genes are TRBV12-3 or TRBV12-4 and TRBJ2-3; 14 nucleotides line up with TRBD2. There are 18 residues in the CDR3. CDR3 sequence: CTSCLGTSGRGGTDTQYF. For the CDR3, the DNA is TGTACCAGCTGTCTCGGGACTAGCGGGAGAGGGGGCACAGATACGCAGTATTTT.

The sample holds many counts of this clonotype. V usage is TRBV7-9 and J usage is TRBJ2-7; no firm D call. Germline V lookup: CDR1 SEHNR, CDR2 FQNEAQ (reference sequence). Trimming stripped 0 bases from V and 7 bases from J, with 19 bases between. This CDR3 is 16 amino acids long. The CDR3 reads CASSLAEGPHPREQYF. DNA of the CDR3: TGTGCCAGCAGCTTAGCGGAAGGACCCCATCCTAGGGAGCAGTACTTC.

This clonotype has only a few counts. The rearrangement links TRBV11-3 to TRBJ2-1, with 10 bases aligning to TRBD2. This CDR3 spans 16 amino acids. J was trimmed by 3 bases and V by 3 bases; bases with no gene match: 5. CDR1 SGHNT and CDR2 YENEEA come from the germline V gene. The CDR3 region is CASSFQASGSYNEQFF. The CDR3 DNA sequence: TGTGCCAGCAGCTTTCAGGCTAGCGGGAGCTACAATGAGCAGTTCTTC.

This clonotype came up a few times. The chain is built from TRBV4-1 and TRBJ1-4; 9 positions agree with TRBD1. The junction had 11 bases not matched to a gene; V was cut back by 1 base and J by 8 bases. The CDR3 extends over 17 amino acids. The germline CDR1 and CDR2 sequences are MGHRA and YSYEKL. The DNA for the CDR3 is TGCGCCAGCAGCCAAGGGGGACAGGGACCCGGCCGCGAAAAACTGTTTTTT. Amino acids: CASSQGGQGPGREKLFF.

This clonotype was seen ten or more times. This chain joins TRBV2 and TRBJ2-1, with 7 bases aligning to TRBD2. The CDR3 covers 15 residues. The V gene's germline CDR1 is SNHLY and CDR2 FYNNEI. V was pared by 4 bases and J by 2 bases, with 5 bases of the junction left unmatched. In DNA, the CDR3 is TGTGCCAGCAGTGTCATGGCGGGGGCCTACAATGAGCAGTTCTTC. Its translation is CASSVMAGAYNEQFF.

The V call is TRBV7-9, the J call TRBJ2-7; D may be TRBD2 (6 bases). This CDR3 contains 16 residues. Germline-derived CDR1 and CDR2 are SEHNR and FQNEAQ (reference sequence). Trimming left V 5 bases short and J 4 bases short, with 21 bases between. In DNA form, the CDR3 reads TGTGCCAGCAGCCACCAGCGTGAGGGGCGGGGTTACGAGCAGTACTTC. It specifies CASSHQREGRGYEQYF.

This clonotype was recorded many times. V is TRBV5-1 and J is TRBJ2-3; no clear D gene. The CDR3 length is 12 residues. Germline V gene data show CDR1 as SGHRS and CDR2 as YFSETQ. Trimming took off 6 bases at V and 5 bases at J, with 10 bases between the two ends. The CDR3 loop is CASNNQIDTQYF. CDR3 DNA sequence: TGCGCCAGCAACAATCAGATAGATACGCAGTATTTT. The whole variable domain, remainder taken from reference TRBV5-1 and TRBJ2-3, is KAGVTQTPRYLIKTRGQQVTLSCSPISGHRSVSWYQQTPGQGLQFLFEYFSETQRNKGNFPGRFSGRQFSNSRSEMNVSTLELGDSALYLCASNNQIDTQYFGPGTRLTVL.

J is TRBJ2-7 and V is TRBV12-3 or TRBV12-4; 9 nucleotides align to TRBD2. The CDR3 length is 17 residues. The J segment lost 4 bases and the V segment lost 5 bases, leaving 15 bases of the junction unmatched. CDR3 sequence reads: CASSPPIEREEAYEQYF. CDR3 in DNA: TGTGCCAGCAGTCCCCCCATCGAGCGGGAGGAGGCTTACGAGCAGTACTTC.

The V call is TRBV10-2, the J call TRBJ2-7; D gene unclear. Germline V gene lookup returns CDR1 WSHSY and CDR2 SAAADI. The CDR3 runs to 14 residues. The V end was cut by 2 bases, the J end by 5 bases, with 13 bases between. CDR3 in DNA: TGCGCCAGCAGTGAGGGTCGAGTGGGCCACGAGCAGTACGTC. Its protein product is CASSEGRVGHEQYV.

This clonotype was recorded many times. The V gene is TRBV5-6, the J gene TRBJ1-6; 7 bases fit TRBD1. Germline CDR1 is SGHDT and CDR2 is YYEEEE. CDR3 length: 15 amino acids. V dropped 0 bases and J dropped 9; count of bases not matched to a gene: 6. Written as DNA, the CDR3 is TGTGCCAGCAGCTTGGAGTCAGGGGGTGTTTCACCCCTCCACTTT. It codes for CASSLESGGVSPLHF.

This clonotype occurred many times. The rearrangement joins TRBV29-1 to TRBJ2-6, with D unresolved. The germline V gene has CDR1 SQVTM and CDR2 ANQGSEA. Trimming left V 5 bases short and J 0 bases short, with 5 bases between. CDR3 length: 13 residues. In nucleotides, the CDR3 is TGCAGCGTTATCGACTCTGGGGCCAACGTCCTGACTTTC. Protein product: CSVIDSGANVLTF.

This clonotype was observed a handful of times. V is TRBV20-1 and J is TRBJ2-5; TRBD2 aligns across 11 bases. The V gene's germline CDR1 is DFQATT and CDR2 SNEGSKA (reference sequence). J was trimmed by 3 bases and V by 4 bases; bases with no gene match: 7. This CDR3 has 15 amino acids. The CDR3 region has the DNA TGCAGTGCTAATCCAGCGACTAGCGGGGAAGAGACCCAGTACTTC. Protein product: CSANPATSGEETQYF.

The rearrangement joins TRBV20-1 to TRBJ2-7; maybe TRBD2 (5 bases). Trimming removed 1 base at V and 3 bases at J, with 13 bases between. Germline CDR1 is DFQATT and CDR2 is SNEGSKA (reference sequence). This CDR3 is 14 amino acids long. The CDR3 sequence is CSARAGLSFYEQYF. Written as DNA, the CDR3 is TGCAGTGCTAGAGCCGGACTTTCGTTCTACGAGCAGTACTTC.

This clonotype was seen many times. The chain has TRBV12-3 or TRBV12-4 and TRBJ1-2; D perhaps matches TRBD1 (6 bases). The V and J ends lost 5 bases and 1 base respectively, with 11 bases between them. The CDR3 contains 14 residues. The CDR3, as DNA: TGTGCCAGCAGTCCGGGACACCTTAACTATGGCTACACCTTC. Translating gives CASSPGHLNYGYTF.

Many counts were recorded for this clonotype. The V and J genes are TRBV15 and TRBJ2-1; 12 nucleotides align to TRBD2. Per the germline V gene, CDR1 is LNHNV and CDR2 is YYDKDF (reference sequence). The CDR3 spans 19 residues. V lost 0 bases and J lost 0; bases outside the gene matches: 6. CDR3 DNA: TGTGCCACCAGCAGAGATCTAGCGGGGGGGCTCGTCTCCTACAATGAGCAGTTCTTC. Residues: CATSRDLAGGLVSYNEQFF.

This clonotype was found many times. J is TRBJ2-5 and V is TRBV28; no definite D call. The length of the CDR3 is 14 residues. Germline CDR1 and CDR2: MDHEN and SYDVKM. V was shortened by 6 bases and J by 0 bases, with 11 bases between the two germline ends. The CDR3 sequence is CASSPQQYQETQYF. Here the CDR3 DNA reads TGTGCCAGCAGCCCACAGCAGTACCAAGAGACCCAGTACTTC.

The gene calls are TRBV29-1 and TRBJ2-1, with TRBD1 as a possible D gene (6 bases). Trimming took 5 bases from V and 7 from J, leaving 12 bases between them. The length of the CDR3 is 12 residues. Germline CDR1 reads SQVTM; CDR2 reads ANQGSEA. The DNA of the CDR3 is TGCAGCGTTCAGGGGTTAGGGAATGAGCAGTTCTTC. As protein: CSVQGLGNEQFF.

This clonotype was observed many times. The rearrangement joins TRBV4-1 to TRBJ1-2; 12 bases align to TRBD1. From germline, CDR1 is MGHRA and CDR2 YSYEKL. The CDR3 is 18 residues long. The ends lost 1 base at V and 4 bases at J; junction bases unmatched: 10. The CDR3 DNA reads TGCGCCAGCAGCCAAGCCCTGGGGACAGGGGGCGCGGGCTATGGCTACACCTTC. Translated: CASSQALGTGGAGYGYTF.